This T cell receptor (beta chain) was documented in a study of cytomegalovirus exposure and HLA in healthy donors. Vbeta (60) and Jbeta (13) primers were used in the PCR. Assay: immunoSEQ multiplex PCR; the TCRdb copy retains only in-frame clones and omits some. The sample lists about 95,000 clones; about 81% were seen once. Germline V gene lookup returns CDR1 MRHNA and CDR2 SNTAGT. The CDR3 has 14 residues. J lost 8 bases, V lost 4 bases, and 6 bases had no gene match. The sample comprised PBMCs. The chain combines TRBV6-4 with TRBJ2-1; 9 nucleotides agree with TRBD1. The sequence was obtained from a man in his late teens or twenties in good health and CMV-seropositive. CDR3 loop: CASSGTGDMDEQFF. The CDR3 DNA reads TGTGCCAGCAGTGGGACAGGGGATATGGATGAGCAGTTCTTC.